Each of the 6 T cell receptor beta chains below was sequenced from the same sample in a study of neurological immune-mediated disorders. TCRdb itself ran the 5' RACE reads through MiXCR, one entry per CDR3 protein. The sample consists of around 68,000 distinct CDR3 sequences, approximately 3.7% of them appearing once. The sample consisted of PBMCs. The receptor set was obtained from a man aged 50-59 years with multiple sclerosis.

This clonotype has a handful of counts. The V gene is TRBV7-9, the J gene TRBJ2-2; D not certain. Germline lookup yields CDR1 SEHNR and CDR2 FQNEAQ (reference sequence). The CDR3 contains 14 residues. V lost 1 base and J lost 1, with 4 bases in between. Written as DNA, the CDR3 is TGTGCCAGCAGCTTAGAGGTGAACACCGGGGAGCTGTTTTTT. As protein: CASSLEVNTGELFF.

This clonotype was detected many times. The V call is TRBV7-9, the J call TRBJ1-6; TRBD1 is a possible D gene (6 bases). V lost 5 bases and J lost 10, with 9 bases in between. This CDR3 spans 12 amino acids. Germline CDR1 and CDR2: SEHNR and FQNEAQ (reference sequence). The CDR3: CASSRTASPLHF. The CDR3 bases are TGTGCCAGCAGCCGGACAGCGTCACCCCTCCACTTT. The entire variable domain, with the rest obtained from reference TRBV7-9 and TRBJ1-6, is as follows: DTGVSQNPRHKITKRGQNVTFRCDPISEHNRLYWYRQTLGQGPEFLTYFQNEAQLEKSRLLSDRFSAERPKGSFSTLEIQRTEQGDSAMYLCASSRTASPLHFGNGTRLTVT.

Of note for this clonotype: The conserved phenylalanine or tryptophan normally closing the CDR3 is absent here, so this likely arose from a read error. The genes are TRBV5-1 and TRBJ2-1; TRBD1 agrees at 9 bases. Per the germline V gene, CDR1 is SGHRS and CDR2 is YFSETQ. V gave up 2 bases and J gave up 8 bases; unmatched junction bases: 5. The CDR3 totals 14 residues. The DNA of the CDR3 is TGCGCCAGCAGCTTTGGGACAGGGTATCATGAGCAGTTCAAC. This gives the protein CASSFGTGYHEQFN.

This clonotype was counted at least ten times. CDR3 bases: TGCAGTGCTAGACAGAAAGAAGCTTTCTTT. Translated: CSARQKEAFF. The chain recombines TRBV20-1 with TRBJ1-1; D uncertain. Germline lookup yields CDR1 DFQATT and CDR2 SNEGSKA (reference sequence). Trimming pared 2 bases from V and 8 bases from J, leaving 6 bases between. This CDR3 has 10 residues.

This clonotype was seen repeatedly, ten times or more. This chain joins TRBV9 and TRBJ1-6, with unresolved D. Trimming cost V 0 bases and J 7 bases, with 11 bases left between them. This CDR3 comprises 15 residues. CDR1 SGDLS and CDR2 YYNGEE come from the germline V gene. This CDR3 is CASSVEPRSNSPLHF. The CDR3 DNA is TGTGCCAGCAGCGTAGAGCCCAGATCCAATTCACCCCTCCACTTT.

Only a few counts were recorded for this clonotype. The rearrangement links TRBV20-1 to TRBJ1-4; 8 bases are a match to TRBD1. With V trimmed by 1 base and J by 7 bases, 11 bases remained unmatched. The CDR3 consists of 16 residues. CDR1 and CDR2 (germline): DFQATT, SNEGSKA (reference sequence). The CDR3 DNA is TGCAGTGCTAGAGGGGTCAGGGGGCACGACCCTGAAAAACTGTTTTTT. Translation: CSARGVRGHDPEKLFF.